This T cell receptor beta chain was identified during a study of T cell responses to AZD1222 COVID-19 vaccine. General study findings and limits: The number of AZD1222 recipients seropositive at baseline was only five to seven.

Generated by immunoSEQ multiplex PCR, the TCRdb table keeps only in-frame clones and is missing some. The sample consists of 120,000 to 150,000 clones, roughly nine tenths of them appearing once. Comment on this clone: The antigen is unknown.

V dropped 5 bases and J dropped 4; count of bases not matched to a gene: 6. The CDR3 totals 16 residues. In germline, CDR1 is SEHNR, CDR2 FQNEAQ (reference sequence). The material was peripheral blood, obtained 28 days after the second AZD1222 dose. The sequence was collected from an adult who received the AZD1222 COVID-19 vaccine. This chain uses TRBV7-9 with TRBJ2-3; the match to TRBD2 covers 13 bases. CDR3 DNA sequence: TGTGCCAGCAGCCCCCGGACTAGCGGGAGTGCAGATACGCAGTATTTT. Translated, it gives CASSPRTSGSADTQYF.